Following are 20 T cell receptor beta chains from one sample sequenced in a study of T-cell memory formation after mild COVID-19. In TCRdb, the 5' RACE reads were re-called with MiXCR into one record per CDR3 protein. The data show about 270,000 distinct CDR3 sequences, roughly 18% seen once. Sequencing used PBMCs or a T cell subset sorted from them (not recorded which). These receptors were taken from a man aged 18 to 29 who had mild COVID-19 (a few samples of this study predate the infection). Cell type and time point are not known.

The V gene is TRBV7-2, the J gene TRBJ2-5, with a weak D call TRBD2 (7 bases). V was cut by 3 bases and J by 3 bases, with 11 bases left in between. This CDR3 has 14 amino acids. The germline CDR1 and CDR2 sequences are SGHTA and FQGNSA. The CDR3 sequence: CASSFGGGEETQYF. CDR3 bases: TGTGCCAGCAGCTTTGGGGGGGGCGAAGAGACCCAGTACTTC.

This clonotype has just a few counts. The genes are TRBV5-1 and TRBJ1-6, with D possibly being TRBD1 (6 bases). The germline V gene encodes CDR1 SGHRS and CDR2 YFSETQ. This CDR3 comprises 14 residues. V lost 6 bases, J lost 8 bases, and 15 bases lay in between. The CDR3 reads CASNRDGSDSPLHF. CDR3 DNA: TGCGCCAGCAACAGGGATGGGTCAGATTCACCCCTCCACTTT. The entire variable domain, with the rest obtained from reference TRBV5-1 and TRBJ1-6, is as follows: KAGVTQTPRYLIKTRGQQVTLSCSPISGHRSVSWYQQTPGQGLQFLFEYFSETQRNKGNFPGRFSGRQFSNSRSEMNVSTLELGDSALYLCASNRDGSDSPLHFGNGTRLTVT.

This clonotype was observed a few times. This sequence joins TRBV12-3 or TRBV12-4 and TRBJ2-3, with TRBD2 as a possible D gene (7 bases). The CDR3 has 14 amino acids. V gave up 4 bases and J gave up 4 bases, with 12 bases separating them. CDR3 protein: CASSWGGRSDTQYF. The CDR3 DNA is TGTGCCAGCAGTTGGGGGGGCCGTTCAGATACGCAGTATTTT.

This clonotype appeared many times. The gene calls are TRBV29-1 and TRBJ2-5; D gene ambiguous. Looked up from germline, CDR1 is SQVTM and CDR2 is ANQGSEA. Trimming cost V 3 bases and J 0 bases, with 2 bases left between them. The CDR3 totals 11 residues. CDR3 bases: TGCAGCGTTGAGGACCAAGAGACCCAGTACTTC. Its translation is CSVEDQETQYF.

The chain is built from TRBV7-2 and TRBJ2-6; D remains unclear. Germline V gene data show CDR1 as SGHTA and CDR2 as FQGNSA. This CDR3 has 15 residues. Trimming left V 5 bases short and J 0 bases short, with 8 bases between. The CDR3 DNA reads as TGTGCCAGCAGCCCGCCCCGCTCTGGGGCCAACGTCCTGACTTTC. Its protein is CASSPPRSGANVLTF.

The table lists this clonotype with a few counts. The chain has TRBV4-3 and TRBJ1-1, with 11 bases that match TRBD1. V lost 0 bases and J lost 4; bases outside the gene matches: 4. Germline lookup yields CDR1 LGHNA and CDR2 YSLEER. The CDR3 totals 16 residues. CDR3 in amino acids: CASSQDGQGAGTEAFF. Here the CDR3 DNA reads TGCGCCAGCAGCCAAGATGGACAGGGGGCAGGCACTGAAGCTTTCTTT.

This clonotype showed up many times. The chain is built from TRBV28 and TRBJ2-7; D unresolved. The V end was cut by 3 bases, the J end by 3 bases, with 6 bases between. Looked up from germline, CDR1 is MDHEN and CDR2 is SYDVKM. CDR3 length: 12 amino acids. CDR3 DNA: TGTGCCAGCAGTTTGGACGGCTACGAGCAGTACGTC. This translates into CASSLDGYEQYV.

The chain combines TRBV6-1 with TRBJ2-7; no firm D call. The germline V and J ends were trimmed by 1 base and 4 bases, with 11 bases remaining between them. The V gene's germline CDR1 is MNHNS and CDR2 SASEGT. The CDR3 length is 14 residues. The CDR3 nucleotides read TGTGCCAGCAGTGAAGAACAGACCGATTACGAGCAGTACTTC. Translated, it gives CASSEEQTDYEQYF.

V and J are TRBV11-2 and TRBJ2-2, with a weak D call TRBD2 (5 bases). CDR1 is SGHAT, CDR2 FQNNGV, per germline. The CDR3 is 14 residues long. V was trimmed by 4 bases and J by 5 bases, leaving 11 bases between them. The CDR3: CASSYLRGTGELFF. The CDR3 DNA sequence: TGTGCCAGCAGCTACCTCCGGGGAACCGGGGAGCTGTTTTTT. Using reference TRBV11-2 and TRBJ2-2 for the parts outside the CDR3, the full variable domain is EAGVAQSPRYKIIEKRQSVAFWCNPISGHATLYWYQQILGQGPKLLIQFQNNGVVDDSQLPKDRFSAERLKGVDSTLKIQPAKLEDSAVYLCASSYLRGTGELFFGEGSRLTVL.

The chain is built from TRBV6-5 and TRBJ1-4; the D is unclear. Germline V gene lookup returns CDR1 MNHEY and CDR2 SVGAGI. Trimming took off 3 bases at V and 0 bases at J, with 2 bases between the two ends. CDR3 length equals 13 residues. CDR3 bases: TGTGCCAGCAGTTATACAACTAATGAAAAACTGTTTTTT. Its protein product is CASSYTTNEKLFF.

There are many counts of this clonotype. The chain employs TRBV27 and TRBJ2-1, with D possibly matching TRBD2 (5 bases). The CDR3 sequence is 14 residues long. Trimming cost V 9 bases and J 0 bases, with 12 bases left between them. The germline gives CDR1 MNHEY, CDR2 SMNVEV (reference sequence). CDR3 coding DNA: TGTGCCAGTTACGGACTCCACTCCTACAATGAGCAGTTCTTC. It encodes CASYGLHSYNEQFF.

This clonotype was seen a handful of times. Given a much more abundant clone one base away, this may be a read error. CDR3: CASSLEATQYF. The CDR3 DNA reads TGCGCCAGCAGCTTGGAAGCGACCCAGTACTTC. The chain combines TRBV5-1 with TRBJ2-5; no clear D. The CDR3 totals 11 residues. The germline V and J ends were trimmed by 0 bases and 7 bases, with 4 bases remaining between them. Germline CDR1 and CDR2: SGHRS and YFSETQ.

Here the CDR3 reads CSVEVEGAHGYTF. CDR3 sequence (DNA): TGCAGCGTTGAGGTGGAGGGGGCTCATGGCTACACCTTC. The V gene is TRBV29-1, the J gene TRBJ1-2; 7 positions match TRBD1. CDR3 size: 13 residues. V lost 3 bases and J lost 6; bases outside the gene matches: 7. Germline V lookup: CDR1 SQVTM, CDR2 ANQGSEA.

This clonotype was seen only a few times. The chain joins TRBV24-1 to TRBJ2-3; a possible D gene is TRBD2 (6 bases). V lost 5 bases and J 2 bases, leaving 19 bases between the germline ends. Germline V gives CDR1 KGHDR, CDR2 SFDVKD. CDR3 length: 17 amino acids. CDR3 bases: TGTGCCACCAGTGCCCCGGCGGATAGCGGCCACACAGATACGCAGTATTTT. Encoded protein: CATSAPADSGHTDTQYF.

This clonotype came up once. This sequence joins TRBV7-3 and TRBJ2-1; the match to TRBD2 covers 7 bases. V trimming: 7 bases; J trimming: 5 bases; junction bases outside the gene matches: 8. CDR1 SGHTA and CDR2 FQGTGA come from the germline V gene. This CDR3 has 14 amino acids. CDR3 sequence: CASKKGGGDNEQFF. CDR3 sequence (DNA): TGTGCCAGCAAGAAGGGCGGGGGAGACAATGAGCAGTTCTTC.

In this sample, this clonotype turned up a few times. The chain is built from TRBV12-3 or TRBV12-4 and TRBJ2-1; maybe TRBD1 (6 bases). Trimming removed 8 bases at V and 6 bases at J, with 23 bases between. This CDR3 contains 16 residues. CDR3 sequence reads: CASSSTQGRKRNEQFF. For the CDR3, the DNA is TGTGCCAGCTCATCCACACAGGGACGGAAGCGCAATGAGCAGTTCTTC.

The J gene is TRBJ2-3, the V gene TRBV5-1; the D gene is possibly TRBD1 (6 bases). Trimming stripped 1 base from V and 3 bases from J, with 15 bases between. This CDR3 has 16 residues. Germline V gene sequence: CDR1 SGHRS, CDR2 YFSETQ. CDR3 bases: TGCGCCAGCAGCTTGTTAACAGGGTCGGGGACAGATACGCAGTATTTT. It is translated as CASSLLTGSGTDTQYF.

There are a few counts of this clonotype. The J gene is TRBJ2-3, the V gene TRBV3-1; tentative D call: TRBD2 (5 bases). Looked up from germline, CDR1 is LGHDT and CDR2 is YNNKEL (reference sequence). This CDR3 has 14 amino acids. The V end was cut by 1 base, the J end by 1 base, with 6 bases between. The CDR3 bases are TGTGCCAGCAGCCAAGCAGCGGGCACAGATACGCAGTATTTT. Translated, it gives CASSQAAGTDTQYF.

CDR3 in amino acids: CASSDHLRARGQDGYNEQFF. The CDR3 region has the DNA TGTGCCAGCAGTGACCACCTGCGGGCCCGAGGACAGGACGGTTACAATGAGCAGTTCTTC. This sequence joins TRBV25-1 and TRBJ2-1; 7 nucleotides match TRBD1. The ends lost 3 bases at V and 4 bases at J; junction bases unmatched: 21. The CDR3 extends over 20 amino acids. Germline V gene data show CDR1 as MGHDK and CDR2 as SYGVNS.

DNA for the CDR3: TGTGCCAGCAGTATGGGACTAGCGGGGGACAATGAGCAGTTCTTC. Protein product: CASSMGLAGDNEQFF. The chain joins TRBV9 to TRBJ2-1; 14 positions agree with TRBD2. The CDR3 has 15 residues. J was trimmed by 5 bases and V by 5 bases; bases with no gene match: 3. Germline V gene lookup returns CDR1 SGDLS and CDR2 YYNGEE.